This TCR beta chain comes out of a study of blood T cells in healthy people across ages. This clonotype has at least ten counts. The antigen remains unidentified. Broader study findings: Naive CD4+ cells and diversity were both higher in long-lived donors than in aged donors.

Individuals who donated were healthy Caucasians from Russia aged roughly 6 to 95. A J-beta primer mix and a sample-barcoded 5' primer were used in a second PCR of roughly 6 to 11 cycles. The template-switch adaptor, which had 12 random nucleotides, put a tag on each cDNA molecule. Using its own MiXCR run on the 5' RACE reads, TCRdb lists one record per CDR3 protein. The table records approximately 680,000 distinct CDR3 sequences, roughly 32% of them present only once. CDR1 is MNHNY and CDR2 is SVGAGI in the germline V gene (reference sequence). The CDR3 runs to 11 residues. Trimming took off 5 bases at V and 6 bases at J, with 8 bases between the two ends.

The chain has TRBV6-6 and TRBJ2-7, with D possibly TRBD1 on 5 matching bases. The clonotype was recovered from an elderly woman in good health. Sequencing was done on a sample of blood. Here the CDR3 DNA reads TGTGCCAGCAGTGACAGCCTCGAGCAGTACTTC. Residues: CASSDSLEQYF.